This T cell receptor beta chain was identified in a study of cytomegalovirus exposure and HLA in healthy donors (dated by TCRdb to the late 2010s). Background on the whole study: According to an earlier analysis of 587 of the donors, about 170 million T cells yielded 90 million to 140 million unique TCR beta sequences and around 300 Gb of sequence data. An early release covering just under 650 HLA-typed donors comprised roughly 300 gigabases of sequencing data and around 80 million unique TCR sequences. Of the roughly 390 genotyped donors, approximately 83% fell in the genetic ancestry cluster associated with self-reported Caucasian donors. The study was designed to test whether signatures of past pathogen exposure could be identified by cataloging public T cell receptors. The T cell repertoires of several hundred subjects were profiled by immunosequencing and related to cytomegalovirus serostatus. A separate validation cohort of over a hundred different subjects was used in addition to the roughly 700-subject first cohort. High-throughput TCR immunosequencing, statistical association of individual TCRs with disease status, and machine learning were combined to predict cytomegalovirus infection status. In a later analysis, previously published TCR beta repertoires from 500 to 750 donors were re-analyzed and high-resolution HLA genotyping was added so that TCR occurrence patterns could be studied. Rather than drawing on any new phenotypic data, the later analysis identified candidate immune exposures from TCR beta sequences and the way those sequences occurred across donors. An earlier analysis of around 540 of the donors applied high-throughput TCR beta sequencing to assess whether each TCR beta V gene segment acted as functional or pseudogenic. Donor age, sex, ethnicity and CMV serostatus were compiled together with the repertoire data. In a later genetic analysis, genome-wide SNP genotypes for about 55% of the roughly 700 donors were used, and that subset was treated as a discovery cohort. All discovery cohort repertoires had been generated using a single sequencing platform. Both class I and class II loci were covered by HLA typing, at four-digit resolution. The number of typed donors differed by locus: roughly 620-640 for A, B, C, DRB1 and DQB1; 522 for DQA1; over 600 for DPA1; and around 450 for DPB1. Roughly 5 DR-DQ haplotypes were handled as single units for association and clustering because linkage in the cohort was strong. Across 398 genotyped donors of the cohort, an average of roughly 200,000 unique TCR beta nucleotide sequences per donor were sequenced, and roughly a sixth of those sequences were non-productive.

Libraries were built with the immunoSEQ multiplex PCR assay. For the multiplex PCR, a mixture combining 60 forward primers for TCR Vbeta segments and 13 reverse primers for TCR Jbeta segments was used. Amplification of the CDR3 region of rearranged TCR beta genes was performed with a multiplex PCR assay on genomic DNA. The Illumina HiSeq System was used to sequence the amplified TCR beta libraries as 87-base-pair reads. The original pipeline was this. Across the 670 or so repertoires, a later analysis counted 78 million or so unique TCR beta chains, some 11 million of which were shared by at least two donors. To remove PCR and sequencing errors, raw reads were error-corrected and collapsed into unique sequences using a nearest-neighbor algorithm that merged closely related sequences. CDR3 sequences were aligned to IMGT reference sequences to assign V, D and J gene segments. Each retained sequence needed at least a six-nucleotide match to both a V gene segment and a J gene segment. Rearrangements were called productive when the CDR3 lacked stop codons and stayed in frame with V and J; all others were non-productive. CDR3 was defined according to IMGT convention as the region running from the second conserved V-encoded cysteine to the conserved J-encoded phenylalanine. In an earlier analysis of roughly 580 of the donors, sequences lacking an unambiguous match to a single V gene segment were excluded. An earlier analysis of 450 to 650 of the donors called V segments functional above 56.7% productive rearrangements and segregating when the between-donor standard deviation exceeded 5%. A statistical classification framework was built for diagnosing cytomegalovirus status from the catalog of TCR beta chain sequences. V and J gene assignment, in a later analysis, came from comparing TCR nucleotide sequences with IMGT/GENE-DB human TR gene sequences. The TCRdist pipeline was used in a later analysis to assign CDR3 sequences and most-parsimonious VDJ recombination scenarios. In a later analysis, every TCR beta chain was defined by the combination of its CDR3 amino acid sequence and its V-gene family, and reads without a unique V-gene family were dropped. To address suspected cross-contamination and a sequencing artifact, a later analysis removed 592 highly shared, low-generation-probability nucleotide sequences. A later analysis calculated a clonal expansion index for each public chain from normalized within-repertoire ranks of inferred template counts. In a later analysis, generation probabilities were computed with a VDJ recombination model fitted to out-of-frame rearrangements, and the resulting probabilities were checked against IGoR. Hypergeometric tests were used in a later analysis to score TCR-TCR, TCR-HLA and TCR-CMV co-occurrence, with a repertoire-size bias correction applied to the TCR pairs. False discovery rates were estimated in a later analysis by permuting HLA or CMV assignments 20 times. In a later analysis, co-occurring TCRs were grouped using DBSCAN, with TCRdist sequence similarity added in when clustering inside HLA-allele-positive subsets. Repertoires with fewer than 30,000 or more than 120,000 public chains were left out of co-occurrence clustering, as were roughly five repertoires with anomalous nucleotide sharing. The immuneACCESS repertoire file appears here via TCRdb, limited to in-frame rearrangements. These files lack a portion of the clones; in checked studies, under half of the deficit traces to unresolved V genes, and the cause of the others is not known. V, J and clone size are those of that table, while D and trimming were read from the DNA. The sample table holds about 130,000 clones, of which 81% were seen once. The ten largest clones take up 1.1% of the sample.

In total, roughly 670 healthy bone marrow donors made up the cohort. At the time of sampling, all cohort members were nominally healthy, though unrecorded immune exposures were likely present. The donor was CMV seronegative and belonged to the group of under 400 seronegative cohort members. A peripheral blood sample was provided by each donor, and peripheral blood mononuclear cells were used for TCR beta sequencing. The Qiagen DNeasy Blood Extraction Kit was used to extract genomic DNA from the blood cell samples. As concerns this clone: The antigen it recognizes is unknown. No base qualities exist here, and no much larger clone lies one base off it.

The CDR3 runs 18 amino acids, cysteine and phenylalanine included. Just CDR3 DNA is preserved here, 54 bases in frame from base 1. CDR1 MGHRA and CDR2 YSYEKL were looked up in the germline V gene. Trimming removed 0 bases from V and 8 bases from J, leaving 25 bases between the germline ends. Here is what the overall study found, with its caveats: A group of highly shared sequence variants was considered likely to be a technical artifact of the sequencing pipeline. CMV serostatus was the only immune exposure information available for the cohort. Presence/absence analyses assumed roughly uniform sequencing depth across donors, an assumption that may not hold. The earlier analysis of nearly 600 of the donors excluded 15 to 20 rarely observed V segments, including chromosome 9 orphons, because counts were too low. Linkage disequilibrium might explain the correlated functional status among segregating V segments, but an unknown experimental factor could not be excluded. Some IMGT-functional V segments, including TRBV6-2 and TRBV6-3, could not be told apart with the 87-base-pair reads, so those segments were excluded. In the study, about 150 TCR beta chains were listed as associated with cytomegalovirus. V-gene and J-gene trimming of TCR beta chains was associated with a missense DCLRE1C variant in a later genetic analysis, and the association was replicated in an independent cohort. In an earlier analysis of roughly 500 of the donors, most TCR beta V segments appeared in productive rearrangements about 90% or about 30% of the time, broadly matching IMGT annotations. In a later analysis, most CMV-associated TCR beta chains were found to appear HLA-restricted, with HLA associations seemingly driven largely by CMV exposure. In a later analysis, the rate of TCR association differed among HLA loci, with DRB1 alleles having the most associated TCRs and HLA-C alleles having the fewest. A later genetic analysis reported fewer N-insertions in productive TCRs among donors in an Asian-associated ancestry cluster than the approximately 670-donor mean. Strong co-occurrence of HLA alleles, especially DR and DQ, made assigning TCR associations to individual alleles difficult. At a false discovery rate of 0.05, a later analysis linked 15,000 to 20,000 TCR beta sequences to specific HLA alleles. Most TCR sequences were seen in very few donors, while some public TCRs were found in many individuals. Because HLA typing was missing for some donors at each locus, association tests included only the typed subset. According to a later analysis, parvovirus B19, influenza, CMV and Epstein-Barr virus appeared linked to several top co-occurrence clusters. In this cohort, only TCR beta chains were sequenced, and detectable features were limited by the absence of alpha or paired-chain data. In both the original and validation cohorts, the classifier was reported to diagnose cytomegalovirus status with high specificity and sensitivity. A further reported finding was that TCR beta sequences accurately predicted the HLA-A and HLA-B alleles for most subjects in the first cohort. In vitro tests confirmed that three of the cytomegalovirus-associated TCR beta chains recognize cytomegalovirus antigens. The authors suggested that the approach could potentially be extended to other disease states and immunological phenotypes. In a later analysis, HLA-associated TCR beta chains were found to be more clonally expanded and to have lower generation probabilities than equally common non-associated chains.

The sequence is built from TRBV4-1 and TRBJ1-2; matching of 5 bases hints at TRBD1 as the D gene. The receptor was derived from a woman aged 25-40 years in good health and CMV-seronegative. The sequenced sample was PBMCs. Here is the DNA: TGCGCCAGCAGCCAAGAGGGAGGGAGGGAGGGGAGGACGGGGGGCTACACCTTC. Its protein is CASSQEGGREGRTGGYTF.